This TCR beta chain was identified during a study of blood T cells in healthy people across ages. Study details: Capture via template switching afforded approximately one barcoded beta molecule per two T cells.

Donors were healthy Caucasian individuals from Russia aged roughly 6 to 95. Together with a sample-barcoded 5' primer, a J-beta primer mix was included in a second PCR lasting about 7 to 11 cycles. TCRdb analysed the 5' RACE reads with MiXCR anew, one entry per CDR3 protein. The top ten clones hold roughly 2% of a sample with about 1.8 million distinct CDR3 sequences, just under 50% of them seen once. The source of this sequence is a woman aged 40 to 50 in good health. Sequencing input: blood.

The CDR3 DNA follows: TGTGCCAGCGGACAGGGACTAGGTGTGGTAAACATTCAGTACTTC. Encoded protein: CASGQGLGVVNIQYF. V gene TRBV6-2 or TRBV6-3 combines with J gene TRBJ2-4; D is tentatively TRBD1 or TRBD2 (8 bases each). V lost 8 bases and J lost 6, with 20 bases in between. Germline CDR1 is MNHEY and CDR2 is SVGEGT. The CDR3 is made up of 15 amino acids.